The clone carrying this T cell receptor (beta chain) was recorded a few times. Its antigen is still unknown. Germline CDR1 reads SNHLY; CDR2 reads FYNNEI. The trim removed 5 bases at V and 10 bases at J, leaving 11 bases unmatched. The CDR3 consists of 14 residues. PCR primers comprised 60 Vbeta and 13 Jbeta primers. Sequencing used immunoSEQ multiplex PCR; TCRdb keeps in-frame clones, though not all of them. The sample has 100,000 to 150,000 clones, 60% to 85% seen once. This record belongs to a study of cytomegalovirus exposure and HLA in healthy donors. Study conclusions and caveats: The authors listed approximately 150 TCR beta chains as cytomegalovirus-associated. TCR beta V- and J-gene trimming, according to a later analysis, was linked to a missense DCLRE1C variant. Associated with HLA alleles at 0.05 false discovery rate in a later analysis were 16,951 TCR beta sequences.

The V and J genes are TRBV2 and TRBJ1-2; 9 bases match TRBD1. The sequenced sample consisted of PBMCs. The origin of this receptor is a female donor in good health and CMV-seropositive. The CDR3 is CASSKGDRAESYTF. The CDR3 DNA sequence: TGTGCCAGCAGTAAAGGGGACAGGGCCGAATCCTACACCTTC.